Listed here are 8 T cell receptor beta chains from one sample, sequenced in a study of shared clonotypes between healthy human individuals. Assay used: immunoSEQ multiplex PCR; TCRdb lists only in-frame clones, some missing. The data show around 2.5 million clones, more than 85% seen once. The specimen was naive CD4+ T cells from PBMCs. Described subset: CD45RA+ positively selected. The origin of the receptors is a man between 18 and 29 years old in good health. Some clones in this sample may be carry-over from other donors' samples.

To note about this clone: One end of the junction is discordant with germline, which a read error may explain. This sequence joins TRBV28 and TRBJ2-7; TRBD1 matches 7 bases. The CDR3 extends over 13 amino acids. The germline V gene encodes CDR1 MDHEN and CDR2 SYDVKM. For the CDR3, the DNA is TGTGCCAGCAGAACATTCCGAGGGGGCGCAAAGGACTTC. Its protein product is CASRTFRGGAKDF.

This clone was counted a single time. The rearrangement uses TRBV29-1 and TRBJ2-3; no clear D. The CDR3 extends over 11 amino acids. The germline CDR1 and CDR2 sequences are SQVTM and ANQGSEA. The ends were cut back, 5 bases at V and 2 bases at J, with 5 bases in the middle. CDR3 DNA: TGCAGCGTTCGGAACACAGATACGCAGTATTTT. This codes for CSVRNTDTQYF.

Regarding this clone: Because it lacks the conserved phenylalanine or tryptophan at the end, this CDR3 is likely a read error. This CDR3 is CASSPIVSRSSYEQYS. The CDR3 nucleotides are TGTGCCAGCAGCCCCATCGTCAGCCGAAGCTCCTACGAGCAGTACTCC. The chain recombines TRBV7-9 with TRBJ2-7; D ambiguous. CDR3 length equals 16 residues. Trimming left V 5 bases short and J 0 bases short, with 17 bases between. From germline, CDR1 is SEHNR and CDR2 FQNEAQ (reference sequence).

J is TRBJ1-1 and V is TRBV19; D gene ambiguous. Deletions cut 8 bases from V and 4 bases from J, with 11 bases between. Germline V gene lookup returns CDR1 LNHDA and CDR2 SQIVND (reference sequence). CDR3 length: 12 amino acids. CDR3 sequence reads: CASGRLLTEAFF. CDR3 nucleotides: TGTGCCAGTGGCCGTCTCCTCACTGAAGCTTTCTTT.

The chain recombines TRBV27 with TRBJ2-7; 14 bases fit TRBD2. The V segment lost 5 bases and the J segment 5 bases; nucleotides outside the gene matches: 5. The germline CDR1 and CDR2 sequences are MNHEY and SMNVEV (reference sequence). The CDR3 extends over 15 amino acids. This CDR3 reads CASSPRLAGGHEQYF. The CDR3, as DNA: TGTGCCAGCAGTCCCCGACTAGCGGGAGGGCACGAGCAGTACTTC.

V is TRBV7-2 and J is TRBJ2-1; 9 bases line up with TRBD2. This CDR3 is 16 amino acids long. J was trimmed by 8 bases and V by 1 base; bases with no gene match: 9. Germline CDR1 SGHTA, CDR2 FQGNSA. CDR3 sequence (DNA): TGTGCCAGCAGCTTAGTTGGCGGGAGGGCCGGGGATGAGCAGTTCTTC. Translated, it gives CASSLVGGRAGDEQFF.

The chain has TRBV10-1 and TRBJ2-2, with D perhaps TRBD1 (6 bases). Trimming took off 2 bases at V and 6 bases at J, with 13 bases between the two ends. The CDR3 is 15 residues long. Per germline, CDR1 WNHNN and CDR2 SYGVQD (reference sequence). The CDR3 region is CASSEEQGRAGELFF. CDR3 nucleotide sequence: TGCGCCAGCAGTGAGGAACAGGGCCGGGCCGGGGAGCTGTTTTTT.

This chain connects TRBV11-2 to TRBJ1-3; the D is unclear. Germline V CDR1 and CDR2: SGHAT, FQNNGV. The germline V and J ends were trimmed by 7 bases and 0 bases, with 10 bases remaining between them. The CDR3 totals 14 residues. Here the CDR3 reads CASTAGSSGNTIYF. The CDR3 DNA reads as TGTGCCAGCACCGCCGGTAGCTCTGGAAACACCATATATTTT.